These T cell receptor beta chains were read from a single sample in a study of blood T cell repertoires in COVID-19. Method: immunoSEQ multiplex PCR; TCRdb's copy keeps in-frame clones and lacks some. The table shows approximately 320,000 clones, with roughly 85% occurring only once. The sample comprised peripheral blood. These receptors all stem from a human donor in a cohort sampled during active COVID-19. The CDR3 runs from the conserved cysteine through the conserved F or W. D genes are given only for firm matches. Clone size is not always given. Where it is, it says once, few, many or a class for expanded clones.

abundance	v_gene	d_gene	len	j_gene	CDR3aa	CDR3nt
.	TRBV6-2/TRBV6-3	.	17	TRBJ1-2	CASSYHQGGRGNYGYTF	TGTGCCAGCAGTTATCACCAAGGTGGTCGCGGGAACTATGGCTACACCTTC
once	TRBV3-1/TRBV3-2	.	13	TRBJ1-1	CASSQSIAGRAFF	TGTGCCAGCAGCCAAAGTATCGCGGGACGAGCTTTCTTT
.	TRBV7-3	TRBD2	15	TRBJ2-1	CASSGGLAGYNEQFF	TGTGCCAGCAGCGGGGGACTAGCGGGGTACAATGAGCAGTTCTTC
.	TRBV5-1	TRBD1	15	TRBJ2-1	CASSLVGQGIDEQFF	TGCGCCAGCAGCTTGGTGGGACAGGGAATCGATGAGCAGTTCTTC
.	TRBV7-8	TRBD1	16	TRBJ1-5	CASSSSGQGVGQPQHF	TGTGCCAGCAGCTCGTCGGGACAGGGGGTTGGGCAGCCCCAGCATTTT
.	TRBV7-9	.	14	TRBJ2-5	CASSLQGGVETQYF	TGTGCCAGCAGCTTACAAGGGGGGGTGGAGACCCAGTACTTC
.	TRBV28	.	12	TRBJ1-3	CASVDSGNTIYF	TGTGCCAGCGTAGACTCTGGAAACACCATATATTTT
.	TRBV18	.	14	TRBJ1-3	CASSLQVSGNTIYF	TGTGCCAGCTCACTACAGGTCTCTGGAAACACCATATATTTT
.	TRBV20-1	TRBD1	11	TRBJ2-7	CSASKGAEQYF	TGCAGTGCTAGTAAGGGGGCCGAGCAGTACTTC
few	TRBV7-8	.	12	TRBJ1-2	CASSLGIYGYTF	TGTGCCAGCAGCTTAGGTATCTATGGCTACACCTTC
.	TRBV5-1	.	14	TRBJ2-3	CASSFFLATDTQYF	TGCGCCAGCAGCTTCTTCCTAGCAACAGATACGCAGTATTTT
.	TRBV3-1/TRBV3-2	TRBD1	15	TRBJ2-7	CASSQITGQGNEQYF	TGTGCCAGCAGCCAAATCACGGGACAGGGGAATGAGCAGTACTTC
once	TRBV4-1	TRBD1	14	TRBJ2-7	CASSLRTGGYEQYF	TGCGCCAGCAGCCTCCGGACAGGGGGCTACGAGCAGTACTTC
.	TRBV10-1	.	14	TRBJ1-2	CASSEYGMPYGYTF	TGCGCCAGCAGTGAGTACGGGATGCCCTATGGCTACACCTTC
.	TRBV7-3	.	14	TRBJ2-1	CASSLRGDYNEQFF	TGTGCCAGCAGCTTGCGGGGCGATTACAATGAGCAGTTCTTC
.	TRBV7-2	.	15	TRBJ2-7	CASSLAIISRYEQYF	TGTGCCAGCAGCTTAGCGATCATTAGCCGATACGAGCAGTACTTC
.	TRBV12-3/TRBV12-4	TRBD1	13	TRBJ1-2	CASSRQGNYGYTF	TGTGCCAGCAGTAGACAGGGAAACTATGGCTACACCTTC
.	TRBV6-5	.	12	TRBJ1-1	CATTLPGTTAFF	TGTGCCACAACATTACCGGGGACAACGGCTTTCTTT
.	TRBV5-1	.	15	TRBJ2-7	CASSLGMEVFYEQYF	TGCGCCAGCAGCTTGGGTATGGAGGTCTTCTACGAGCAGTACTTC
few	TRBV19	TRBD1	14	TRBJ2-1	CASSIPQGANEQFF	TGTGCCAGTAGTATCCCGCAGGGGGCCAATGAGCAGTTCTTC
.	TRBV24-1	TRBD2	13	TRBJ2-1	CAAGTSGGNEQFF	TGTGCCGCCGGGACTAGCGGGGGGAATGAGCAGTTCTTC
.	TRBV29-1	TRBD1	13	TRBJ1-1	CSVTGQGNTEAFF	TGCAGCGTTACGGGACAGGGGAACACTGAAGCTTTCTTT
.	TRBV24-1	.	12	TRBJ2-1	CATSDLWGTGFF	TGTGCCACCAGTGATTTGTGGGGCACGGGGTTCTTC
.	TRBV7-3	TRBD2	15	TRBJ2-5	CASSLLAGGQETQYF	TGTGCCAGCAGCCTACTAGCGGGGGGGCAAGAGACCCAGTACTTC
few	TRBV7-8	TRBD1	16	TRBJ1-4	CASSLGSGQGGEKLFF	TGTGCCAGCAGCTTAGGATCGGGACAGGGAGGGGAAAAACTGTTTTTT